This T cell receptor (beta chain) was documented in a study of blood T cell repertoires in COVID-19. About the study: T cells, B-cell-depleted T cells, or PBMCs supplied cDNA or gDNA.

Germline assignment: CDR1 MNHNS and CDR2 SASEGT. The CDR3 is 16 residues long. Trimming pared 0 bases from V and 2 bases from J, leaving 14 bases between. In the authors' methods: It was from reference gene primer amplification that nucleated cell counts were estimated. The assay was immunoSEQ multiplex PCR, and TCRdb's table has in-frame clones only and misses some. V and J calls plus clone size are reproduced from that table; the DNA served to infer D and trimming. Among under 55,000 clones, just over 85% were seen once, and the ten largest hold 25% to 30%. The specimen sequenced was peripheral blood. This chain connects TRBV6-1 to TRBJ2-7; no reliable D call. The TCR originated in a human donor in a cohort sampled during active COVID-19. CDR3 protein: CASSEALGRITYEQYF. CDR3 nucleotides: TGTGCCAGCAGTGAAGCGCTTGGCAGGATCACCTACGAGCAGTACTTC.